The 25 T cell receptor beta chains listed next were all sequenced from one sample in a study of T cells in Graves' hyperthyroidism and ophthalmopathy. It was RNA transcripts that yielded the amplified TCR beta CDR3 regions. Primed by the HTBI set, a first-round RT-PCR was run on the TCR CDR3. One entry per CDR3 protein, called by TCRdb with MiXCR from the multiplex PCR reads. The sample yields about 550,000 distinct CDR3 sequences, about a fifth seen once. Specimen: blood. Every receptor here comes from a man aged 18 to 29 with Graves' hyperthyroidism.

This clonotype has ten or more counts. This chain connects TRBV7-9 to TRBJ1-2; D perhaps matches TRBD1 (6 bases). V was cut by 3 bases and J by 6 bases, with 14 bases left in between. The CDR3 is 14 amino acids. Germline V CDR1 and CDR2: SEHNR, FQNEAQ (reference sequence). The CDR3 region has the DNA TGTGCCAGCAGCTTGGCCCTAGGACAGAATGGCTACACCTTC. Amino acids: CASSLALGQNGYTF.

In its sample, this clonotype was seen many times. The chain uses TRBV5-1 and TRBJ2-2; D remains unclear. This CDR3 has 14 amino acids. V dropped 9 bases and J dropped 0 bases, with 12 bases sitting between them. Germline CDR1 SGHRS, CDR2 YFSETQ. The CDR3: CATRRNPNTGELFF. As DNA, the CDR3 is TGCGCCACCCGAAGAAATCCGAACACCGGGGAGCTGTTTTTT. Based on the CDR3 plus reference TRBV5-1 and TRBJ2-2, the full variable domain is KAGVTQTPRYLIKTRGQQVTLSCSPISGHRSVSWYQQTPGQGLQFLFEYFSETQRNKGNFPGRFSGRQFSNSRSEMNVSTLELGDSALYLCATRRNPNTGELFFGEGSRLTVL.

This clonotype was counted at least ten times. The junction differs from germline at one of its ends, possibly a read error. The DNA of the CDR3 is TGTGCCAGCAGTTTAGCGGGGGGCTCCCACGAGCAGTACTTC. Translating it yields CASSLAGGSHEQYF. The V call is TRBV28, the J call TRBJ2-7; TRBD2 agrees at 8 bases. The CDR3 contains 14 residues. Germline values: CDR1 MDHEN, CDR2 SYDVKM.

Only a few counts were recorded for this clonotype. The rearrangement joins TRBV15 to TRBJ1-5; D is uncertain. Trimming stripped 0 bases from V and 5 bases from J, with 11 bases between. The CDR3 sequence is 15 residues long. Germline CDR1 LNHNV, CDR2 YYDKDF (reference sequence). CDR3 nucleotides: TGTGCCACCAGCAGAGAAAGGGCGGTCCATCAGCCCCAGCATTTT. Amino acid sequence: CATSRERAVHQPQHF.

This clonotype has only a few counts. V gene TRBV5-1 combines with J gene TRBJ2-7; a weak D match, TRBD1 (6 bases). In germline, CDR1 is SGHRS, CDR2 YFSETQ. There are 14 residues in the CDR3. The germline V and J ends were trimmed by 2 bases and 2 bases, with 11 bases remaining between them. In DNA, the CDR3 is TGCGCCAGCAGCTTTCTGGGGGCCCCCTACGAGCAGTACTTC. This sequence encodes CASSFLGAPYEQYF.

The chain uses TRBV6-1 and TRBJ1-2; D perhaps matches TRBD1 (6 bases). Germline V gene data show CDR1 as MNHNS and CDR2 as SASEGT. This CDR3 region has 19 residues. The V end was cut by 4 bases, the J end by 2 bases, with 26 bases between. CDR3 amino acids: CASSAEPAYGRGRNYGYTF. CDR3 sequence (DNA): TGTGCCAGCAGTGCCGAACCGGCTTATGGTCGGGGGCGGAACTATGGCTACACCTTC.

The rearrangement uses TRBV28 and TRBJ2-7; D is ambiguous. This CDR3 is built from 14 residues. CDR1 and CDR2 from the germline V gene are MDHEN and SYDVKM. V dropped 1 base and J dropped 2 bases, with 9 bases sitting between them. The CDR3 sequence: CASSLSAATYEQYF. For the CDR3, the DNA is TGTGCCAGCAGTTTATCAGCAGCGACCTACGAGCAGTACTTC. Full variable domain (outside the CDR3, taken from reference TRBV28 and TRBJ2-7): DVKVTQSSRYLVKRTGEKVFLECVQDMDHENMFWYRQDPGLGLRLIYFSYDVKMKEKGDIPEGYSVSREKKERFSLILESASTNQTSMYLCASSLSAATYEQYFGPGTRLTVT.

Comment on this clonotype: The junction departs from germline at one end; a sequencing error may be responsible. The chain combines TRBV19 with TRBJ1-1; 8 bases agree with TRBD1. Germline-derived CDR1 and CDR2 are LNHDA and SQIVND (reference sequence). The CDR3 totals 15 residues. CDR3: CASSILQGAGTVASF. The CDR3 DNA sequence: TGTGCCAGTAGTATACTTCAGGGGGCTGGGACTGTAGCTTCCTTT.

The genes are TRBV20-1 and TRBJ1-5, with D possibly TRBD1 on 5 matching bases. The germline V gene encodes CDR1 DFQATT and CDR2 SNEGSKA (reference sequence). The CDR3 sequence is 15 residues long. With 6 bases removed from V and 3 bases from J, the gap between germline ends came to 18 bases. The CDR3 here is CSAPSGGSVNQPQHF. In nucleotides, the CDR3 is TGCAGTGCCCCCTCGGGGGGAAGCGTCAATCAGCCCCAGCATTTT.

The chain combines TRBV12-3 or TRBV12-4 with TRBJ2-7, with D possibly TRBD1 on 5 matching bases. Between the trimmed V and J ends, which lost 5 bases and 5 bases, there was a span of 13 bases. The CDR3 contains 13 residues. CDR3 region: CASSLQGPHEQYF. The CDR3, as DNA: TGTGCCAGCAGTCTTCAGGGCCCCCACGAGCAGTACTTC.

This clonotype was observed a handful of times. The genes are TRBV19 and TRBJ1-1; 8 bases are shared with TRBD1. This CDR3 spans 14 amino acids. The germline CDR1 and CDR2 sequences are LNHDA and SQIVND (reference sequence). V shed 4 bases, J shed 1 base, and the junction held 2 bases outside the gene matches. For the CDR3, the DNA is TGTGCCAGTAGTACTCAGGGGGCGAACACTGAAGCTTTCTTT. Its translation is CASSTQGANTEAFF.

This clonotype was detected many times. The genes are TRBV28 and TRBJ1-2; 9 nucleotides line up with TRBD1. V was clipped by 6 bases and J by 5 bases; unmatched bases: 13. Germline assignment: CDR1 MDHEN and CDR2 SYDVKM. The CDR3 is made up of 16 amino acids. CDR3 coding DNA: TGTGCCAGCAGGGACAGGGGCCCTCCCCGCATATATGGCTACACCTTC. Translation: CASRDRGPPRIYGYTF.

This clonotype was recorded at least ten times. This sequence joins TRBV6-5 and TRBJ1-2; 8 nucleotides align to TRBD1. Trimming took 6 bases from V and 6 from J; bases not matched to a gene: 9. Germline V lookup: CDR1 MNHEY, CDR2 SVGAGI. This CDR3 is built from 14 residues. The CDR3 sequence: CASRASGQGDGYTF. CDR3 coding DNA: TGTGCCAGCAGAGCATCCGGACAGGGAGATGGCTACACCTTC.

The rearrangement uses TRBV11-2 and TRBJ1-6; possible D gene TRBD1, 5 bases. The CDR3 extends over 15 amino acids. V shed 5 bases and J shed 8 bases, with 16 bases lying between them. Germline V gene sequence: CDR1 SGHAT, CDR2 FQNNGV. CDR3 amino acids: CASSASGTVHSPLHF. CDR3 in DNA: TGTGCCAGCAGCGCATCCGGGACGGTCCATTCACCCCTCCACTTT.

CDR3 loop: CASSGRLAVYEQYF. Here the CDR3 DNA reads TGCGCCAGCAGTGGCCGACTAGCGGTCTACGAGCAGTACTTC. V and J are TRBV10-2 and TRBJ2-7; 9 positions match TRBD2. The ends lost 4 bases at V and 3 bases at J; junction bases unmatched: 4. The CDR3 totals 14 residues. Germline V gives CDR1 WSHSY, CDR2 SAAADI.

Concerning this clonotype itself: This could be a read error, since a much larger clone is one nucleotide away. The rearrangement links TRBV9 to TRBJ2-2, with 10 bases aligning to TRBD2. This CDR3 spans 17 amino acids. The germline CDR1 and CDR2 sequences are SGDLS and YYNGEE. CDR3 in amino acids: CASSVRSGGASTGELCF. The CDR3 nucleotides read TGTGCCAGCAGCGTAAGGAGCGGGGGGGCCTCGACCGGGGAGCTGTGTTTT.

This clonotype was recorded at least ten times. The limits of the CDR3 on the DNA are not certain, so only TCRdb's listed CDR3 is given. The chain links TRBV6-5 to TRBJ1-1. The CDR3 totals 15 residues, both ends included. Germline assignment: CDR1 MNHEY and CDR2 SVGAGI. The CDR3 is CASSSSGLPNTEAFF.

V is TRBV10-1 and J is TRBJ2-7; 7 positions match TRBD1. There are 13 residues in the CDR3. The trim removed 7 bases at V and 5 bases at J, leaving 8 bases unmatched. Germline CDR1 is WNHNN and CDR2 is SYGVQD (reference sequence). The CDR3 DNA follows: TGCGCCAGCAAAGCCAAGGGGGCCCACGAGCAGTACTTC. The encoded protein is CASKAKGAHEQYF.

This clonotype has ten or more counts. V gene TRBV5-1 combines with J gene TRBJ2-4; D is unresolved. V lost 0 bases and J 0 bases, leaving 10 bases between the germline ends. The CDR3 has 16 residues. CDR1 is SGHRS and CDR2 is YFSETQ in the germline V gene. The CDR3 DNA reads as TGCGCCAGCAGCTTGGGACACCTCGAAGCCAAAAACATTCAGTACTTC. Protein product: CASSLGHLEAKNIQYF.

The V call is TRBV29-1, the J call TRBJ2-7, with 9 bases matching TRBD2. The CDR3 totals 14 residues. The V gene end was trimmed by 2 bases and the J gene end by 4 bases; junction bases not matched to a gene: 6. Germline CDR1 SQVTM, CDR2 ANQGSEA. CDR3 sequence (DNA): TGCAGCGTTGAACCTAGCGGGGTAAGGTACGAGCAGTACTTC. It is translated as CSVEPSGVRYEQYF.

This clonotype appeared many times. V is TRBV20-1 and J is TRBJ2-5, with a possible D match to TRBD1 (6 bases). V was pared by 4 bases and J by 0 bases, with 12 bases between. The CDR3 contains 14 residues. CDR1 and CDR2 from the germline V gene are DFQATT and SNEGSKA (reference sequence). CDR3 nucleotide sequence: TGCAGTGCTAACGGACAGATCTACCAAGAGACCCAGTACTTC. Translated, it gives CSANGQIYQETQYF.

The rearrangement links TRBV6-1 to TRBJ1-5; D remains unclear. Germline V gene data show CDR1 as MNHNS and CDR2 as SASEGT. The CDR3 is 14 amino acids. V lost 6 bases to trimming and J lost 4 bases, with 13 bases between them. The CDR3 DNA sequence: TGTGCCAGCAGAGCTAGTGGGGATAATCAGCCCCAGCATTTT. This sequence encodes CASRASGDNQPQHF.

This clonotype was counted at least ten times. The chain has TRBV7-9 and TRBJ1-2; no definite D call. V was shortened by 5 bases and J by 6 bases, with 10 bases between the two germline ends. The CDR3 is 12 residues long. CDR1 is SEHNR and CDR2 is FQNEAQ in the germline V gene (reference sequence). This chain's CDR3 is CASSPQADGYTF. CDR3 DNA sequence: TGTGCCAGCAGCCCGCAGGCAGATGGCTACACCTTC.

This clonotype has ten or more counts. For the CDR3, the DNA is TGTGCCACCCAAGGAACCCCAGGGGAGCAGTACTTC. Amino acid sequence: CATQGTPGEQYF. The V call is TRBV27, the J call TRBJ2-7, with a tentative D call TRBD1 (5 bases). V gave up 10 bases and J gave up 7 bases, with 17 bases separating them. Germline CDR1 is MNHEY and CDR2 is SMNVEV (reference sequence). The CDR3 is 12 residues long.

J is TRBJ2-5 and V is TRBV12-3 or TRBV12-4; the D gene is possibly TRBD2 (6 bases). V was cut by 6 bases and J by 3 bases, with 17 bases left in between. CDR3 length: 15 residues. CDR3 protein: CASSPPREVEETQYF. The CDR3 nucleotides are TGTGCCAGCAGCCCTCCCAGGGAGGTGGAAGAGACCCAGTACTTC.